This T cell receptor beta chain is from a study of T cell responses to AZD1222 COVID-19 vaccine. Overall study findings and caveats: Regions 160-218 and 743-854 dominated among vaccine-associated CD4 TCRs spanning spike.

Concerning this clone itself: Its target is unknown.

Trimming stripped 1 base from V and 5 bases from J, with 17 bases between. Germline V lookup: CDR1 MDHEN, CDR2 SYDVKM. CDR3 length: 16 amino acids. Repertoires were generated with immunoSEQ multiplex PCR, while TCRdb's copy carries only in-frame clones and drops some. The sample has 80,000 to 95,000 clones; about nine tenths are singletons. The TCR was taken from an adult in good health. The chain uses TRBV28 and TRBJ2-5, with D perhaps matching TRBD2 (7 bases). Specimen: peripheral blood, collected on day 0 of MenACWY control vaccination. The CDR3 sequence is CASSLSGGGLMETQYF. CDR3 bases: TGTGCCAGCAGTTTATCTGGGGGGGGCCTTATGGAGACCCAGTACTTC.